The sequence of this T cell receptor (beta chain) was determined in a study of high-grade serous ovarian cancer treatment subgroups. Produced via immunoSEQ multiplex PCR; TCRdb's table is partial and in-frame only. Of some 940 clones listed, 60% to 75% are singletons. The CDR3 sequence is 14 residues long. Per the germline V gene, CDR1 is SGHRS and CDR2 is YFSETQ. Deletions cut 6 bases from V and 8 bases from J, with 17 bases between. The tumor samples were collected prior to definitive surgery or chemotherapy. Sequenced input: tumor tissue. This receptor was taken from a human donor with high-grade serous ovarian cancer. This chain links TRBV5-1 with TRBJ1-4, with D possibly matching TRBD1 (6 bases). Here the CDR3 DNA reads TGCGCCAGCACCAGACACCCGAGGGGGGAAAAACTGTTTTTT. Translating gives CASTRHPRGEKLFF.